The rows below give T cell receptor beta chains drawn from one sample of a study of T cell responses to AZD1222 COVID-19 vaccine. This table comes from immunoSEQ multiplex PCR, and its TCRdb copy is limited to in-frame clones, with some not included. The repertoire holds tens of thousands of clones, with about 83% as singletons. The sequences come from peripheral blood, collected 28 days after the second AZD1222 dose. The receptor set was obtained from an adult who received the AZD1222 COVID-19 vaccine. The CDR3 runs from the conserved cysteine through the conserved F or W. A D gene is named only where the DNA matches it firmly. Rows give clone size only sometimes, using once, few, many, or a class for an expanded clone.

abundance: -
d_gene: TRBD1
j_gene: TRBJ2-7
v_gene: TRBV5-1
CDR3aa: CASSSTGGPSYEQYF
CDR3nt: TGCGCCAGCAGCTCAACAGGGGGCCCTTCCTACGAGCAGTACTTC

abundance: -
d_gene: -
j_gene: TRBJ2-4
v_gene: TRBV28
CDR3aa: CASRGAGIAKNIQYF
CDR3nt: TGTGCCAGCAGGGGGGCAGGGATAGCCAAAAACATTCAGTACTTC

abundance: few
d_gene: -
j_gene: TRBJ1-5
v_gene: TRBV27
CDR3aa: CASSADFNQPQHF
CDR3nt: TGTGCCAGCAGTGCCGACTTCAATCAGCCCCAGCATTTT

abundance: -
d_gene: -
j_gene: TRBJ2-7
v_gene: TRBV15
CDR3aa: CATSKELGGYEQYF
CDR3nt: TGTGCCACCAGCAAGGAACTAGGGGGGTACGAGCAGTACTTC

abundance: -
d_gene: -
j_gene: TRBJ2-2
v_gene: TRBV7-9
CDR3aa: CASSSYREGNTGELFF
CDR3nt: TGTGCCAGCAGCTCATACAGGGAGGGGAACACCGGGGAGCTGTTTTTT

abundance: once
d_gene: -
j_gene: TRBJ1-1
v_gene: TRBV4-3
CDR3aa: CASSQLSGVMNTEAFF
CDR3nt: TGCGCCAGCAGCCAACTGTCCGGTGTGATGAACACTGAAGCTTTCTTT

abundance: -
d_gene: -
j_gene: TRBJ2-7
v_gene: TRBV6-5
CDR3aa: CAIQGLYEQYF
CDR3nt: TGTGCCATCCAAGGCCTCTACGAGCAGTACTTC

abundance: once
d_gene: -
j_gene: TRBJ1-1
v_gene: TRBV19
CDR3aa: CASLEGGKLFNTEAFF
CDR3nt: TGTGCCAGCTTGGAGGGGGGGAAACTTTTTAACACTGAAGCTTTCTTT

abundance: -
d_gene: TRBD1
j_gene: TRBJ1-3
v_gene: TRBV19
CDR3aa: CASSRTGPRAGNTIYF
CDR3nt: TGTGCCAGTAGTCGGACAGGCCCTAGGGCTGGAAACACCATATATTTT

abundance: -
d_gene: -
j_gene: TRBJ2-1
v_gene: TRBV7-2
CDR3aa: CASSGSSYNEQFF
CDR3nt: TGTGCCAGCAGTGGGAGCTCCTACAATGAGCAGTTCTTC

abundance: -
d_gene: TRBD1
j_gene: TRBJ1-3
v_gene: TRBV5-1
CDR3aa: CASSRGQGGNTIYF
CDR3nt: TGCGCCAGCAGCCGAGGACAGGGTGGAAACACCATATATTTT

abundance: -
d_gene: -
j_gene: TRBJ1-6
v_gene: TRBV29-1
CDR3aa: CSVASGVDSPLHF
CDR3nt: TGCAGCGTTGCTTCAGGGGTGGATTCACCCCTCCACTTT

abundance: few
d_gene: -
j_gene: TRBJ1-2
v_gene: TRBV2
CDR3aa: CASSEARGGPGYGYTF
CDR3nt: TGTGCCAGCAGTGAAGCGCGCGGGGGCCCGGGCTATGGCTACACCTTC

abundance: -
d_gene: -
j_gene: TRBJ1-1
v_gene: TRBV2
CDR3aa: CASTLTGANTEAFF
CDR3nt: TGTGCCAGCACCCTGACAGGCGCGAACACTGAAGCTTTCTTT

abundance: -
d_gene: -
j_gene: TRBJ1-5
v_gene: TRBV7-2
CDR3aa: CASSFQSGVNQPQHF
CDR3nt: TGTGCCAGCAGCTTTCAATCGGGGGTTAATCAGCCCCAGCATTTT

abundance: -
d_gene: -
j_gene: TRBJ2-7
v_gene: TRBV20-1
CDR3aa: CSARGPGEQYF
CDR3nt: TGCAGTGCTAGAGGACCGGGAGAGCAGTACTTC

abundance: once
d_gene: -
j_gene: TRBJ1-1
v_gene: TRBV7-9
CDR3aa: CASSLPGTPNTEAFF
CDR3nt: TGTGCCAGCAGCCTACCCGGGACACCGAACACTGAAGCTTTCTTT

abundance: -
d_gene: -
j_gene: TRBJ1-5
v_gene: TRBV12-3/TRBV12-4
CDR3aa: CASSLNSQPQHF
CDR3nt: TGTGCCAGCAGTTTGAATTCTCAGCCCCAGCATTTT

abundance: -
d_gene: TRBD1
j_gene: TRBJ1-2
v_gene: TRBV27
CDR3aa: CASSLQGARGYTF
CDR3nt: TGTGCCAGCAGTTTACAGGGGGCACGAGGCTACACCTTC

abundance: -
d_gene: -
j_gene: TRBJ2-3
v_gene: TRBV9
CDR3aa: CASSVLSEDTQYF
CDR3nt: TGTGCCAGCAGCGTGCTCAGTGAAGATACGCAGTATTTT

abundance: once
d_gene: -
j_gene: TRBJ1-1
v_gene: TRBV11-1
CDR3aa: CASSPRPLNTEAFF
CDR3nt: TGTGCCAGCAGCCCCCGGCCGTTAAACACTGAAGCTTTCTTT

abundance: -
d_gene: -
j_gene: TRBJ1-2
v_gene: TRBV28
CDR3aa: CASSLGRIYGYTF
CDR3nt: TGTGCCAGCAGTTTAGGGAGAATCTATGGCTACACCTTC

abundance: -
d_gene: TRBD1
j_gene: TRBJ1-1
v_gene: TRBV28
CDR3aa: CASTRTGGQTEAFF
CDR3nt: TGTGCCAGCACCCGGACAGGGGGGCAGACTGAAGCTTTCTTT

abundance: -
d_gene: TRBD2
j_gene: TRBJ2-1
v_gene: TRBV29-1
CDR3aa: CSVQRGDSYNEQFF
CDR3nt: TGCAGCGTGCAGCGGGGGGACTCCTACAATGAGCAGTTCTTC

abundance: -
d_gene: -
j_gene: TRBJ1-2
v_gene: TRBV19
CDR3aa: CASMERGYTF
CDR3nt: TGTGCCAGTATGGAGAGAGGCTACACCTTC

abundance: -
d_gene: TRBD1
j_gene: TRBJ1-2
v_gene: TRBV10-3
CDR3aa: CAISKTGTVSANYGYTF
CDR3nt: TGTGCCATCAGTAAAACAGGGACAGTTTCTGCTAACTATGGCTACACCTTC

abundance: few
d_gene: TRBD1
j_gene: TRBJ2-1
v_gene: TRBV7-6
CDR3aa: CASSPSGGRIENEQFF
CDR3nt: TGTGCCAGCAGCCCCTCAGGGGGCCGAATCGAGAATGAGCAGTTCTTC

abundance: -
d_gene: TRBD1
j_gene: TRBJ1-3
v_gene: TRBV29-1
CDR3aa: CSVGDGGQTSGNTIYF
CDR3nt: TGCAGCGTTGGGGATGGGGGACAGACCTCTGGAAACACCATATATTTT

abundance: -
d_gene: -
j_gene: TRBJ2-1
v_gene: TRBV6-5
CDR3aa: CASSTLAGNEQFF
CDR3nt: TGTGCCAGCAGTACTTTGGCGGGCAATGAGCAGTTCTTC

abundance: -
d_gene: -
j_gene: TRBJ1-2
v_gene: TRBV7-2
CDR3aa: CASSLAREGGRYGYTF
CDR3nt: TGTGCCAGCAGCTTGGCAAGAGAGGGGGGACGGTATGGCTACACCTTC

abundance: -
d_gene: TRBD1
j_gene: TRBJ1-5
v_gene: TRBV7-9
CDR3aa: CASSFGTGRNQPQHF
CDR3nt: TGTGCCAGCAGCTTCGGGACAGGACGAAATCAGCCCCAGCATTTT

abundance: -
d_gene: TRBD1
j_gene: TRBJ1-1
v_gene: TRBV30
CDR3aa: CAGDREGTEAFF
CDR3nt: TGTGCCGGGGACAGGGAGGGCACTGAAGCTTTCTTT

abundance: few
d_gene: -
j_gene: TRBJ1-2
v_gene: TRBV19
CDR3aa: CASSPYFRAGEGYTF
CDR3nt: TGTGCCAGTAGTCCCTACTTCCGGGCCGGGGAGGGCTACACCTTC

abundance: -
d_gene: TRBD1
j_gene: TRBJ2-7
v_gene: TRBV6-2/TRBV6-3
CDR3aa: CASSSGTGTYEQYF
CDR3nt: TGTGCCAGCAGTTCCGGGACAGGAACCTACGAGCAGTACTTC

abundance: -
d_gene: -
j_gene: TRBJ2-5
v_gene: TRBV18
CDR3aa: CASSPQGSRETQYF
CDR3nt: TGTGCCAGCTCACCACAGGGTTCCCGGGAGACCCAGTACTTC

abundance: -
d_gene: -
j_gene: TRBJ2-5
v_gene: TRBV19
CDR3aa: CASSIDNNPQETQYF
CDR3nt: TGTGCCAGTAGTATAGACAACAACCCTCAAGAGACCCAGTACTTC

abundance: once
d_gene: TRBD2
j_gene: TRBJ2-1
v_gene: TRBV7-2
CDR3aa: CASSPWSSGGAVEQFF
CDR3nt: TGTGCCAGCAGCCCTTGGTCTAGCGGGGGGGCGGTTGAGCAGTTCTTC